The following is a T cell receptor (beta chain) sequence with its context. Authors' processing steps: Estimated nucleated cell counts came from reference gene primer amplification. The assay was immunoSEQ multiplex PCR, and TCRdb's table has in-frame clones only and misses some. From that table come the V and J calls and clone size; the DNA was used to work out D and trimming. The sample has tens of thousands of clones, roughly 88% seen once. This specimen comes from a study of blood T cell repertoires in COVID-19. Looking at the study overall: The study drew acute and convalescent COVID-19 samples from the United States, Italy and Spain. PBMCs, B-cell-depleted T cells, or T cells provided the cDNA or gDNA that made up the material.

This CDR3 has 17 residues. Trimming shortened V by 1 base and J by 3 bases, and 16 bases separated the two germline ends. Germline CDR1 and CDR2: SSHAT and FNYEAQ (reference sequence). The specimen sequenced was peripheral blood. This chain joins TRBV7-7 and TRBJ2-1; perhaps TRBD2 as D (5 bases). The TCR was taken from a human donor in a cohort sampled during active COVID-19. The CDR3 DNA reads as TGTGCCAGCAGCTTAGGACGCTGGGCGGGTGACTACAATGAGCAGTTCTTC. It yields the protein CASSLGRWAGDYNEQFF.